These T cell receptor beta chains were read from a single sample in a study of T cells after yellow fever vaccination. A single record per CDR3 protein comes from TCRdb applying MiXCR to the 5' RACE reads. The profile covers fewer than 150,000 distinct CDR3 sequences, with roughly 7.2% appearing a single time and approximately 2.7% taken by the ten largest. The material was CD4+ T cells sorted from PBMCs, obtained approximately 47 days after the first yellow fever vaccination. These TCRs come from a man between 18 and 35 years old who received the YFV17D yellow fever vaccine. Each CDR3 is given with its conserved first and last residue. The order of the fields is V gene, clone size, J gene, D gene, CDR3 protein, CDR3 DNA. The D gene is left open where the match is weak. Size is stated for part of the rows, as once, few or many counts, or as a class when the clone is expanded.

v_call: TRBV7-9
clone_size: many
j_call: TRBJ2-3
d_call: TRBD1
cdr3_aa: CASSLQGAGDTQYF
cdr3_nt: TGTGCCAGCAGCTTACAGGGGGCCGGAGATACGCAGTATTTT

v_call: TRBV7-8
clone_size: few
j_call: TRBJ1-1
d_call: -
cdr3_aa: CASSLMGPGPTSPGAFF
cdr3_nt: TGTGCCAGCAGCTTAATGGGCCCTGGGCCGACATCGCCTGGGGCTTTCTTT

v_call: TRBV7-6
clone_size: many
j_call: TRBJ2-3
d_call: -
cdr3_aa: CASSLGLGVADTQYF
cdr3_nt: TGTGCCAGCAGCTTAGGTCTGGGGGTGGCAGATACGCAGTATTTT

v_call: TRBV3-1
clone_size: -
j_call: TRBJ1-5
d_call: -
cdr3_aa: CASSQGNGGGGQPQHF
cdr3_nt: TGTGCCAGCAGCCAAGGGAATGGAGGGGGAGGCCAGCCCCAGCATTTT

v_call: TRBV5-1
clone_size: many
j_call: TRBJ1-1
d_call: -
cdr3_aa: CASSDDAVTEAFF
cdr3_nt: TGCGCCAGCAGCGACGACGCGGTCACTGAAGCTTTCTTT

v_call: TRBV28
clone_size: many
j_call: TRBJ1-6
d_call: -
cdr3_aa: CASSKLNSPLHF
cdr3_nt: TGTGCCAGCTCTAAGCTTAATTCACCCCTCCACTTT

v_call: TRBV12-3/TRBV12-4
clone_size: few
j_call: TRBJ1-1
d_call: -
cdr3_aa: CASTRTSNTEAFF
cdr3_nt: TGTGCCAGCACCCGGACATCGAACACTGAAGCTTTCTTT

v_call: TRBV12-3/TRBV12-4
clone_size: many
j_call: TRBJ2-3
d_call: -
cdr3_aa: CASSPRSTVLSTDTQYF
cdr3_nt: TGTGCCAGCAGTCCTCGGAGTACCGTCTTATCCACAGATACGCAGTATTTT

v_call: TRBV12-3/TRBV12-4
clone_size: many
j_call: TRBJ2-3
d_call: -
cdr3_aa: CASTLGGIWGDTQYF
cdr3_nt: TGTGCCAGCACCTTAGGCGGAATTTGGGGAGATACGCAGTATTTT

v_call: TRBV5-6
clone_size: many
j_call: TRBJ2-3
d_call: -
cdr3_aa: CASSSGAGPGLDTQYF
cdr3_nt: TGTGCCAGCAGCTCCGGTGCGGGTCCGGGGTTGGATACGCAGTATTTT

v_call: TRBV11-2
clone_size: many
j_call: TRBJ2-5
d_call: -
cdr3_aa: CASSFLLQEETQYF
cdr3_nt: TGTGCCAGCAGCTTCCTATTGCAGGAAGAGACCCAGTACTTC

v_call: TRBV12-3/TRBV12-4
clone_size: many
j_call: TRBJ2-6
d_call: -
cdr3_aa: CASTVGARGANVLTF
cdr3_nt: TGTGCCAGCACCGTAGGGGCGCGGGGGGCCAACGTCCTGACTTTC

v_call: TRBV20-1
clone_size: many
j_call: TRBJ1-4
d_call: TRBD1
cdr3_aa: CSASSTGAYEKLFF
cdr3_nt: TGCAGTGCTAGTTCGACAGGGGCATATGAAAAACTGTTTTTT

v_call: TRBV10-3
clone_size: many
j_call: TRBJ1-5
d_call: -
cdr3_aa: CAMTPGMDQPQHF
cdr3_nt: TGTGCCATGACACCAGGGATGGATCAGCCCCAGCATTTT

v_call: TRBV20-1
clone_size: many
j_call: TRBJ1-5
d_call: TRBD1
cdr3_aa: CSARTGGDQPQHF
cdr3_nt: TGCAGTGCTAGGACAGGGGGAGATCAGCCCCAGCATTTT